This TCR beta chain is drawn from a study of vaccination effects on CD4 cells after COVID-19. The overall study: Each participant received a vaccine that was either BNT162b2 or mRNA-1273, given as two doses.

Study results and limitations: Pronounced clonal contraction occurred in clones induced by infection and by vaccine late after vaccination.

Of note for this clone: Its antigen is currently unknown.

The germline V gene has CDR1 DFQATT and CDR2 SNEGSKA (reference sequence). Trimming left V 7 bases short and J 7 bases short, with 12 bases between. CDR3 length: 11 residues. Assay: immunoSEQ multiplex PCR; the TCRdb copy retains only in-frame clones and omits some. The data contain roughly 50,000 clones, more than 70% of them singletons. Before sequencing, viral peptide pools were used by the ViraFEST assay to expand antigen-specific CD4+ T cells. Following culture for under 12 days, CD4+ T cells were isolated. None of the vaccinated had previously contracted SARS-CoV-2, and their nucleocapsid antibodies tested negative. Culturing of two million PBMC per well took place with around 10 IU/ml IL-2 and about 9.3 ug/ml peptides. Cultures had half their medium replaced with IL-2 medium on days 3 and 7.

V is TRBV20-1 and J is TRBJ2-3, with D possibly matching TRBD2 (5 bases). Source: CD4+ T cells from PBMCs cultured with HCoV-OC43 spike peptides, taken before COVID-19 vaccination. Described subset: HCoV-OC43 spike overlapping peptide pool stimulation. The source of this sequence is a human donor who received a COVID-19 vaccine. CDR3 bases: TGCAGTGGATATAGCGTTTATACGCAGTATTTT. It specifies CSGYSVYTQYF.